The TCR beta chain under discussion was sequenced for a study of CD8 T cells in ankylosing spondylitis. Using its own MiXCR run on the 5' RACE reads, TCRdb lists one record per CDR3 protein. The sample holds about 280,000 distinct CDR3 sequences, 20% seen once. Regarding the study as a whole: Reportedly, significant enrichment of disease-linked clones occurred in matched ankylosing spondylitis synovial fluid. Past research had described some motif variants in reactive arthritis synovial fluid and blood.

The length of the CDR3 is 14 residues. The V gene lost 0 bases and the J gene lost 5 bases, with 13 bases spanning the gap. In germline, CDR1 is SQVTM, CDR2 ANQGSEA. This clonotype was counted between two and nine times. Its specificity is unknown. Specimen: blood, either unsorted or a sorted T cell fraction (not recorded which). The receptor's source is a male donor with ankylosing spondylitis or in good health (not recorded which). This sequence joins TRBV29-1 and TRBJ2-5; D unresolved. DNA of the CDR3: TGCAGCGTTGAAGAATTCCTTCTTTCGGAGACCCAGTACTTC. Its protein is CSVEEFLLSETQYF.